This T cell receptor beta chain was observed in a study of human T cells and chemical hapten exposure. Study-level findings and limits: Once DPC sensitization occurred, TCRs above 1 in 1000 frequency showed no change.

The CDR3 sequence is 16 residues long. Germline V gene data show CDR1 as GTSNPN and CDR2 as SVGIG (reference sequence). V was pared by 2 bases and J by 8 bases, with 11 bases of the junction left unmatched. This clonotype was counted many times. The antigen is unknown. The time point: patch test 1, 2 weeks after DPC sensitization. As to treatment: therapeutic diphenylcyclopropenone sensitization with weekly scalp DPC. In TCRdb, the RACE reads were re-called with MiXCR into one record per CDR3 protein. Of around 380,000 distinct CDR3 sequences in the sample, more than 4.5% were seen once. This specimen was whole blood, taken in connection with sensitization to the hapten diphenylcyclopropenone (DPC). V usage is TRBV30 and J usage is TRBJ2-1; 11 bases match TRBD2. The sequence was obtained from a woman aged 45-65 years with alopecia areata. Some clones in this sample may be carry-over from other donors' samples. Here the CDR3 reads CAWSHETSGSTDEQFF. The CDR3 DNA is TGTGCCTGGAGTCACGAAACTAGCGGGAGCACGGATGAGCAGTTCTTC.